This TCR beta chain was identified during a study of radiotherapy plus CTLA-4 blockade in lung cancer. Focal radiation with ipilimumab CTLA-4 blockade was given to patients with chemo-refractory metastatic non-small-cell lung cancer. This table comes from immunoSEQ multiplex PCR, and its TCRdb copy is limited to in-frame clones, with some not included. The sample records tens of thousands of clones, about 72% being singletons. The CDR3 runs 17 residues. Per germline, CDR1 LGHNA and CDR2 YNFKEQ. Trimming removed 1 base from V and 7 bases from J; junction bases left unmatched: 10. The clonotype was recovered from a human donor with non-small cell lung cancer whose response to radiotherapy plus ipilimumab could not be evaluated. Some clones in this sample may be carry-over from other donors' samples. The chain couples TRBV4-2 to TRBJ2-5; 12 positions agree with TRBD2. Here the sequenced sample was peripheral blood, taken from a patient treated with radiotherapy plus ipilimumab. CDR3 bases: TGTGCCAGCAGCCAAGCGGCTTCTAGCGGGGGGGCGGTGACCCAGTACTTC. Residues: CASSQAASSGGAVTQYF.